The 23 T cell receptor beta chains in this list originate from one sample, sequenced in a study of sequential checkpoint blockade in melanoma. Assay used: immunoSEQ multiplex PCR; TCRdb lists only in-frame clones, some missing. Here the sample spans about 5,500 clones, 39% being singletons. The sample's treatment: randomized to nivolumab then ipilimumab (arm A) or the reverse (arm B). The starting material was tumor tissue (inferred from file names), obtained from a patient given nivolumab and ipilimumab in sequence. These TCRs come from a human donor with melanoma.

The chain is built from TRBV14 and TRBJ1-4; D not certain. The length of the CDR3 is 17 residues. Per germline, CDR1 SGHDN and CDR2 FVKESK. Between the trimmed V and J ends, which lost 4 bases and 5 bases, there was a span of 20 bases. The CDR3 reads CASSRTNTKLANEKLFF. The DNA for the CDR3 is TGTGCCAGCAGCCGAACGAATACCAAGCTCGCAAATGAAAAACTGTTTTTT.

The CDR3 here is CSVLRKSVPNEQYF. The CDR3 DNA follows: TGCAGCGTTCTACGGAAGTCGGTCCCTAACGAGCAGTACTTC. This chain uses TRBV29-1 with TRBJ2-7; D is unclear. Deletions cut 5 bases from V and 5 bases from J, with 19 bases between. The germline V gene encodes CDR1 SQVTM and CDR2 ANQGSEA. The CDR3 loop spans 14 amino acids.

This clone was seen a single time. V is TRBV30 and J is TRBJ1-1; D unclear. This CDR3 is 13 amino acids long. With 4 bases removed from V and 4 bases from J, the gap between germline ends came to 13 bases. Per germline, CDR1 GTSNPN and CDR2 SVGIG (reference sequence). The CDR3, as DNA: TGTGCCTGGATCTCGGGTTTTCGCACTGAAGCTTTCTTT. Translation: CAWISGFRTEAFF.

This clone was recorded a few times. The CDR3 region is CASSLTGLAGGPGTQYF. CDR3 DNA sequence: TGTGCCAGCAGCTTAACGGGACTAGCGGGAGGGCCTGGGACCCAGTACTTC. The V call is TRBV11-3, the J call TRBJ2-5; 16 bases match TRBD2. With V trimmed by 2 bases and J by 7 bases, 7 bases remained unmatched. CDR3 length equals 17 residues. The germline CDR1 and CDR2 sequences are SGHNT and YENEEA.

This clone showed up just a few times. This sequence joins TRBV19 and TRBJ1-1, with no clear D. Germline loops: CDR1 LNHDA, CDR2 SQIVND (reference sequence). CDR3 size: 14 residues. V was shortened by 5 bases and J by 0 bases, with 10 bases between the two germline ends. CDR3 region: CASSPPRMNTEAFF. In DNA form, the CDR3 reads TGTGCCAGTAGTCCTCCGCGGATGAACACTGAAGCTTTCTTT. The variable domain in full, completed from reference TRBV19 and TRBJ1-1, reads DGGITQSPKYLFRKEGQNVTLSCEQNLNHDAMYWYRQDPGQGLRLIYYSQIVNDFQKGDIAEGYSVSREKKESFPLTVTSAQKNPTAFYLCASSPPRMNTEAFFGQGTRLTVV.

The CDR3 reads CASSIEQLAFF. The CDR3 coding sequence is TGTGCCAGTAGTATAGAACAACTGGCTTTCTTT. The chain carries TRBV19 and TRBJ1-1; the D is unclear. Trimming left V 0 bases short and J 11 bases short, with 7 bases between. The CDR3 totals 11 residues. CDR1 is LNHDA, CDR2 SQIVND, per germline (reference sequence).

CDR3 amino acids: CASSGTAVNEKLFF. The CDR3 DNA reads as TGTGCCAGTAGCGGGACAGCTGTTAATGAAAAACTGTTTTTT. The rearrangement uses TRBV19 and TRBJ1-4, with 7 bases fitting TRBD1. Looked up from germline, CDR1 is LNHDA and CDR2 is SQIVND (reference sequence). This CDR3 is built from 14 residues. The V segment lost 6 bases and the J segment 4 bases; nucleotides outside the gene matches: 5. The variable domain in full, completed from reference TRBV19 and TRBJ1-4, reads DGGITQSPKYLFRKEGQNVTLSCEQNLNHDAMYWYRQDPGQGLRLIYYSQIVNDFQKGDIAEGYSVSREKKESFPLTVTSAQKNPTAFYLCASSGTAVNEKLFFGSGTQLSVL.

This chain uses TRBV11-3 with TRBJ2-1, with TRBD1 as a possible D gene (6 bases). This CDR3 spans 15 amino acids. V was clipped by 2 bases and J by 4 bases, with 12 bases between them. Germline-derived CDR1 and CDR2 are SGHNT and YENEEA. The chain's CDR3 is CASSLYQGPYNEQFF. CDR3 sequence (DNA): TGTGCCAGCAGCTTATACCAGGGGCCATACAATGAGCAGTTCTTC.

The CDR3 nucleotides read TGTGCTAGTGGCCGGGACAGGGTTAGGGAGACCCAGTACTTC. This gives the protein CASGRDRVRETQYF. The chain has TRBV12-5 and TRBJ2-5; 9 positions match TRBD1. The CDR3 extends over 14 amino acids. Germline assignment: CDR1 LGHNT and CDR2 FRNRAP. After removal of 6 bases from V and 5 bases from J, the junction contained 7 bases not matched to a gene. The full variable domain, in which reference TRBV12-5 and TRBJ2-5 provide the parts outside the CDR3, is DARVTQTPRHKVTEMGQEVTMRCQPILGHNTVFWYRQTMMQGLELLAYFRNRAPLDDSGMPKDRFSAEMPDATLATLKIQPSEPRDSAVYFCASGRDRVRETQYFGPGTRLLVL.

This chain links TRBV29-1 with TRBJ1-2; D might be TRBD1 (6 bases). V shed 6 bases and J shed 4 bases, with 12 bases lying between them. Germline assignment: CDR1 SQVTM and CDR2 ANQGSEA. The CDR3 runs to 12 residues. The CDR3 loop is CSVMTGFYGYTF. CDR3 DNA sequence: TGCAGCGTGATGACAGGTTTCTATGGCTACACCTTC.

The chain carries TRBV19 and TRBJ2-5; 12 bases line up with TRBD2. V dropped 4 bases and J dropped 5; count of bases not matched to a gene: 5. The CDR3 loop spans 15 amino acids. CDR1 is LNHDA, CDR2 SQIVND, per germline (reference sequence). In DNA, the CDR3 is TGTGCCAGTAGTACTAGCGGGAGGGCGTGGGAGACCCAGTACTTC. This codes for CASSTSGRAWETQYF.

This clone was observed a few times. The V call is TRBV6-8, the J call TRBJ1-2; tentative D call: TRBD1 (5 bases). From germline, CDR1 is MNHGY and CDR2 SAAAGT. Between the trimmed V and J ends, which lost 6 bases and 1 base, there was a span of 9 bases. This CDR3 is 13 amino acids long. The CDR3 nucleotides are TGTGCCAGCAGCCTGACAGATAACTATGGCTACACCTTC. It specifies CASSLTDNYGYTF.

V and J are TRBV6-7 and TRBJ2-1; D is ambiguous. TRBV6-7 is assigned to the ORF class and has an uncertain function. This CDR3 has 14 residues. V shed 6 bases and J shed 5 bases, with 14 bases lying between them. CDR3 coding DNA: TGTGCCAGCAGCTGGGGTCCCCCTAACAATGAGCAGTTCTTC. Translated, it gives CASSWGPPNNEQFF.

This clone came up a few times. V and J are TRBV7-7 and TRBJ1-1; 7 nucleotides line up with TRBD1. Looked up from germline, CDR1 is SSHAT and CDR2 is FNYEAQ (reference sequence). The J segment lost 0 bases and the V segment lost 4 bases, leaving 5 bases of the junction unmatched. The CDR3 runs to 15 residues. This CDR3 reads CASSSGQTMNTEAFF. The CDR3, as DNA: TGTGCCAGCAGCTCGGGACAGACAATGAACACTGAAGCTTTCTTT.

This clone has a handful of counts. This chain joins TRBV28 and TRBJ2-7, with TRBD1 identical over 9 bases. The length of the CDR3 is 12 residues. V lost 7 bases, J lost 9 bases, and 7 bases stayed unmatched. CDR1 MDHEN and CDR2 SYDVKM come from the germline V gene. The chain's CDR3 is CASTLGQGGQYF. CDR3 coding DNA: TGTGCCAGCACTTTGGGACAGGGCGGGCAGTACTTC.

In its sample, this clone was seen a few times. This chain links TRBV28 with TRBJ2-1; D not certain. Trimming shortened V by 5 bases and J by 8 bases, and 13 bases separated the two germline ends. CDR1 and CDR2 (germline): MDHEN, SYDVKM. This CDR3 is built from 13 residues. CDR3: CASSPPTGYEQFF. CDR3 nucleotide sequence: TGTGCCAGCAGTCCGCCGACCGGCTATGAGCAGTTCTTC.

V and J are TRBV19 and TRBJ2-2, with D possibly matching TRBD2 (5 bases). CDR3 length equals 13 residues. Trimming stripped 0 bases from V and 8 bases from J, with 7 bases between. Per germline, CDR1 LNHDA and CDR2 SQIVND (reference sequence). CDR3 sequence reads: CASSIEGRGELFF. CDR3 coding DNA: TGTGCCAGTAGTATAGAAGGGAGAGGGGAGCTGTTTTTT.

The chain uses TRBV19 and TRBJ2-5, with TRBD1 as a possible D gene (6 bases). Trimming removed 3 bases from V and 4 bases from J, with 12 bases in between. Per the germline V gene, CDR1 is LNHDA and CDR2 is SQIVND (reference sequence). The CDR3 extends over 14 amino acids. CDR3 sequence: CASSIGTGRETQYF. The DNA for the CDR3 is TGTGCCAGTAGTATCGGTACAGGGCGAGAGACCCAGTACTTC.

The count of this clone is one. The rearrangement uses TRBV2 and TRBJ2-7, with 7 bases aligning to TRBD2. The germline V gene has CDR1 SNHLY and CDR2 FYNNEI. J gave up 3 bases and V 7 bases, and 6 bases lay outside the gene matches. This CDR3 is 13 amino acids long. CDR3 in amino acids: CASKRGVYYEQYF. The CDR3 DNA is TGTGCCAGCAAGCGGGGAGTTTACTACGAGCAGTACTTC.

This chain joins TRBV7-7 and TRBJ2-1; weak D call: TRBD2 (6 bases). Germline CDR1 SSHAT, CDR2 FNYEAQ (reference sequence). V lost 4 bases and J 4 bases, leaving 17 bases between the germline ends. The CDR3 loop spans 16 amino acids. Here the CDR3 DNA reads TGTGCCAGCAGCTCTTCGGCGGGGACTCATTACAATGAGCAGTTCTTC. Translating gives CASSSSAGTHYNEQFF.

This clone has just a few counts. The chain recombines TRBV6-8 with TRBJ2-3; possible D gene TRBD2, 5 bases. V lost 5 bases and J lost 5, with 14 bases in between. Germline CDR1 is MNHGY and CDR2 is SAAAGT. This CDR3 has 14 residues. CDR3: CASSLTVRGDTQYF. The CDR3 nucleotides read TGTGCCAGCAGTCTAACGGTACGGGGAGATACGCAGTATTTT.

In this sample, this clone turned up once. V gene TRBV30 combines with J gene TRBJ2-7; D possibly uses TRBD1 or TRBD2 (5 bases each). In germline, CDR1 is GTSNPN, CDR2 SVGIG (reference sequence). V was cut by 3 bases and J by 2 bases, with 8 bases left in between. CDR3 length: 12 amino acids. In DNA, the CDR3 is TGTGCCTGGAGCCGGGGACCCTACGAGCAGTACTTC. Protein product: CAWSRGPYEQYF.

This clone was detected a few times. The rearrangement links TRBV11-3 to TRBJ1-1, with a weak D call TRBD1 (5 bases). The CDR3 runs to 17 residues. CDR1 is SGHNT and CDR2 is YENEEA in the germline V gene. V lost 5 bases and J lost 1, with 20 bases in between. The CDR3 is CASSQTDAGVRNTEAFF. CDR3 coding DNA: TGTGCCAGCAGCCAAACCGACGCGGGGGTGAGGAACACTGAAGCTTTCTTT.